One TCR beta chain is described in this entry. The data stem from a study of blood T cell repertoires in COVID-19. Cohort placement rested on clinical history that participants reported themselves. Someone with COVID-19 had been met by exposed participants within 2 weeks before study entry. Authors' data handling: Reference gene primer amplification yielded estimated nucleated cell counts. Measured with immunoSEQ multiplex PCR; TCRdb has only the in-frame clones, and not every one. Clone size and the V and J calls come from that table; the DNA yielded D and trimming. The data contain fewer than 400,000 clones, approximately 81% of them seen just once; the ten biggest clones take up under 2%. V lost 5 bases and J lost 3, with 11 bases in between. The CDR3 runs to 13 residues.

This chain joins TRBV12-3 or TRBV12-4 and TRBJ2-7, with unresolved D. This receptor was identified in a woman in her 30s who had been exposed to COVID-19. Sample: PBMCs or T cells enriched from blood (not recorded which). CDR3 region: CASSPRGVYEQYF. CDR3 nucleotide sequence: TGTGCCAGCAGTCCCCGCGGTGTCTACGAGCAGTACTTC.